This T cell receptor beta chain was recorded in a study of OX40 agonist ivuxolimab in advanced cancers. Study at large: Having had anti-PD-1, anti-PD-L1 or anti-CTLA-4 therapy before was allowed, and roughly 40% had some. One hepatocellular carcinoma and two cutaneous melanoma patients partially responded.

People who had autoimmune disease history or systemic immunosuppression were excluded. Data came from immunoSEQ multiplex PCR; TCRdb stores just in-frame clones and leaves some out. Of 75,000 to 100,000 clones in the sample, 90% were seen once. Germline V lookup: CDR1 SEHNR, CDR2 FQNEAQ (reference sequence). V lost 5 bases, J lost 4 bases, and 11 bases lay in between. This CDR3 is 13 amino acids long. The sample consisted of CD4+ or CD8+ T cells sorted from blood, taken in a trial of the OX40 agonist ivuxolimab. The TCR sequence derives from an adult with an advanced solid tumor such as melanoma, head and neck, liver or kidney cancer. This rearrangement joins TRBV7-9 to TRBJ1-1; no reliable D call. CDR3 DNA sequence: TGTGCCAGCAGCGTTTCCTTGAGCACTGAAGCTTTCTTT. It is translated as CASSVSLSTEAFF. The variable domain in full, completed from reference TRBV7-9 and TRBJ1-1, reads DTGVSQNPRHKITKRGQNVTFRCDPISEHNRLYWYRQTLGQGPEFLTYFQNEAQLEKSRLLSDRFSAERPKGSFSTLEIQRTEQGDSAMYLCASSVSLSTEAFFGQGTRLTVV.